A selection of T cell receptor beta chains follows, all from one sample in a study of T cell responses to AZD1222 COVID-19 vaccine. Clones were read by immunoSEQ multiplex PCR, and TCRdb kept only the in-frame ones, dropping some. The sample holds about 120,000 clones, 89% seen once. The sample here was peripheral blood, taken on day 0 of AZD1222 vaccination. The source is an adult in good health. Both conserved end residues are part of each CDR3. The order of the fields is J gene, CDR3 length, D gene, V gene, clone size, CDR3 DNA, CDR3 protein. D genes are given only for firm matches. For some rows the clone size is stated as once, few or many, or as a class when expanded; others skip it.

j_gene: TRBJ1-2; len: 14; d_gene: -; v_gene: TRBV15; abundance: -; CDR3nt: TGTGCCACCAGTATACGAAGGGAGAACTATGGCTACACCTTC; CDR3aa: CATSIRRENYGYTF
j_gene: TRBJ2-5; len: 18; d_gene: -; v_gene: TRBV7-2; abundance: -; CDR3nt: TGTGCCAGCAGCTTAAAAATTCTGTCTCGGGGACTCCAAGAGACCCAGTACTTC; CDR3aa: CASSLKILSRGLQETQYF
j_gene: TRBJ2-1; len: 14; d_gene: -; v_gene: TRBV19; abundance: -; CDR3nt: TGTGCCAGTAGTACCTCCCTTGGGGGGCTTAATCAGCTCTTC; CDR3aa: CASSTSLGGLNQLF
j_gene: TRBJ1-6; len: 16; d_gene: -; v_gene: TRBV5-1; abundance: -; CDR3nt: TGCGCCAGCAGCTTGGCCCCAGGGTGGAATAATTCACCCCTCCACTTT; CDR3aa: CASSLAPGWNNSPLHF
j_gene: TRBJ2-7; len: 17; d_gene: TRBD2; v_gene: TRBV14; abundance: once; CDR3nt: TGTGCCAGCAGCCAAGCGGCTAGCGGGAGGACCACCTACGAGCAGTACTTC; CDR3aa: CASSQAASGRTTYEQYF
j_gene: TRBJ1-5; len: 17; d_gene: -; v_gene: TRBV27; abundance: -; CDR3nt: TGTGCCAGCAGGGGCGGCGGACAAAGCTTTAGCAATCAGCCCCAGCATTTT; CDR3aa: CASRGGGQSFSNQPQHF
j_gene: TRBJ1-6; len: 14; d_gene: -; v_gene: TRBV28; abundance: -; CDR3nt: TGTGCCAGCAGTTTAAGGGGGTTTAATTCACCCCTCCACTTT; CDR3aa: CASSLRGFNSPLHF
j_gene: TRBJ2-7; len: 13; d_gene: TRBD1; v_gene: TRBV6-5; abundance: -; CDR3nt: TGTGCCAGCAGTCCCGCACGGGACAGCCCGCAGGACTTC; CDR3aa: CASSPARDSPQDF
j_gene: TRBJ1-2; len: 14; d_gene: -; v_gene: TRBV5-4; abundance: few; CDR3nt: TGTGCCAGCAGCTCTTGGACGAGTAGGTATGGCTACACCTTC; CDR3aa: CASSSWTSRYGYTF
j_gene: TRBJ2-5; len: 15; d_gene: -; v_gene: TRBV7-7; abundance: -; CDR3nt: TGTGCCAGCAGCTTAAAGGGAGCGTTCCAAGAGACCCAGTACTTC; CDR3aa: CASSLKGAFQETQYF
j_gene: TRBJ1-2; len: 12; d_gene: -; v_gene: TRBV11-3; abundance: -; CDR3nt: TGTGCCAGCAGCTTAGATTTAGAGGGCTACACCTTC; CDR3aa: CASSLDLEGYTF
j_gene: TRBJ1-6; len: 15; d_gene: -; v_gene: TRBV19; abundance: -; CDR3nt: TGTGCCAGTAGTATGGGGCAGAGGTCGAACTCACCCCTCCACTTT; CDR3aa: CASSMGQRSNSPLHF
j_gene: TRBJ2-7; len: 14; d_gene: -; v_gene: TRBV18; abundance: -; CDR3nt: TGTGCCAGCTCACCCCTCGAGGGCTCCAACGAGCAGTACTTC; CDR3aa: CASSPLEGSNEQYF
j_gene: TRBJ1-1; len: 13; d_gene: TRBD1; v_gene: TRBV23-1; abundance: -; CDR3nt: TGCGCCAGCAACCACGACAGGGCACATGAAGCTTTCTTT; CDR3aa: CASNHDRAHEAFF
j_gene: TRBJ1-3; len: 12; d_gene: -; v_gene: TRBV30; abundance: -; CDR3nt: TGTGCCTGGAAGCAAGCTGGAAACACCATATATTTT; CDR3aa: CAWKQAGNTIYF
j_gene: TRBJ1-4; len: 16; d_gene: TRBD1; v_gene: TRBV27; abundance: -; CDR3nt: TGTGCCAGCAGTCCCCGGACAGGGGGCGCGAGTGAAAAACTGTTTTTT; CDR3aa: CASSPRTGGASEKLFF
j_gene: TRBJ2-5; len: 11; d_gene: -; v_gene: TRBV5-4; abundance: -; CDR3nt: TGTGCCAGCAGCTTTCAAGAGACCCAGTACTTC; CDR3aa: CASSFQETQYF
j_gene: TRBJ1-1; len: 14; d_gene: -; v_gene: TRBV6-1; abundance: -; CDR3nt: TGTGCCAGCAGTGAACCGGTGGAGGGGCGCGGGGCTTTCTTT; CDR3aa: CASSEPVEGRGAFF
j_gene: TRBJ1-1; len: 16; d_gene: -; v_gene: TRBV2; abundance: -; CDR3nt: TGTGCCAGCTGTGCGGAACAATTAATAATGAGGACTGAAGCTTTCTTT; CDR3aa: CASCAEQLIMRTEAFF
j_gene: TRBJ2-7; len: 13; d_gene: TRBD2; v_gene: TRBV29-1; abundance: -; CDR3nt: TGCAGCGTTGGTGCCAGCGGGGCCTCCGAGCAGTACTTC; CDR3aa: CSVGASGASEQYF
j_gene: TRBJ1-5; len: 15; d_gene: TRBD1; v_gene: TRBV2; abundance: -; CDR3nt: TGTGCCAGCAGTGGTGGGACAGGGGGAAATCAGCCCCAGCATTTT; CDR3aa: CASSGGTGGNQPQHF
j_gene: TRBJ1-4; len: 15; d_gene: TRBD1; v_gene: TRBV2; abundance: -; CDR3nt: TGTGCCAGCAGTCCACAGGGGGCGCGGGGTGAAAAACTGTTTTTT; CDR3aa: CASSPQGARGEKLFF
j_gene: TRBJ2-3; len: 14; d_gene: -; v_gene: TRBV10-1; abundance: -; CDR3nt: TGCGCCAGCAGCCCGACAGGTGACACAGATACGCAGTATTTT; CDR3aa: CASSPTGDTDTQYF
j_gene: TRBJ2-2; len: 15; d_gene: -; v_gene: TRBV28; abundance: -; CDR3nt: TGTGCCAGCAGTCCCCAGGGAACGAACACCGGGGAGCTGTTTTTT; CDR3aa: CASSPQGTNTGELFF
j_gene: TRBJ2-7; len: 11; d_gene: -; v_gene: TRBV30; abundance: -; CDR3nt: TGTGCCTGGAGTTTTACCTACGAGCAGTACTTC; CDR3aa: CAWSFTYEQYF
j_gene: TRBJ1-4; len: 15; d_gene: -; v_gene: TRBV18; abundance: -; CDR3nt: TGTGCCAGCTCACCACAGGATGCAACTAATGAAAAACTGTTTTTT; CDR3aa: CASSPQDATNEKLFF
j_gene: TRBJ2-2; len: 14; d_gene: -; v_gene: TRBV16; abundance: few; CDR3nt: TGTGCCAGCAGCCAATCGTCAGGGTCCGGGGAGCTGTTTTTT; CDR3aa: CASSQSSGSGELFF
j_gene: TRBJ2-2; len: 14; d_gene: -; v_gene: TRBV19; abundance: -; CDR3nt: TGTGCCAGTAGTAAATTTGGGGACACCGGGGAGCTGTTTTTT; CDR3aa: CASSKFGDTGELFF
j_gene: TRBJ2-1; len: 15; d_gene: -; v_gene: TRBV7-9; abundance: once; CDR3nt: TGTGCCAGCAGCTCTGGCTATCTATCAGGCAATGAGCAGTTCTTC; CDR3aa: CASSSGYLSGNEQFF
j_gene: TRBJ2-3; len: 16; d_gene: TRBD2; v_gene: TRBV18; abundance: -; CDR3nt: TGTGCCAGCTCACCAATCGGGGGGGGTCGGGCAGATACGCAGTATTTT; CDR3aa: CASSPIGGGRADTQYF
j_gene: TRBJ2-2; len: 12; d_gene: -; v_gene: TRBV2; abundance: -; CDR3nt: TGTGCCAGCAGCAGGGTCACCGGGGAGCTGTTTTTT; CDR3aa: CASSRVTGELFF
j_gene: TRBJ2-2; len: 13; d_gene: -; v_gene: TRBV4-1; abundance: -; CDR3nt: TGCGCCAGCAGCCAAGTTGTTAACGGGGAGCTGTTTTTT; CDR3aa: CASSQVVNGELFF
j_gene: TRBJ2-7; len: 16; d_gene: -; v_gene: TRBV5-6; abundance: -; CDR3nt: TGTGCCAGCAGGTCCAATTTCGGACTTTTGTCCTACGAGCAGTACTTC; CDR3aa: CASRSNFGLLSYEQYF
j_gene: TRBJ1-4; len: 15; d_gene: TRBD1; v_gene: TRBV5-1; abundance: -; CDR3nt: TGCGCCAGCAGCTTGCGGGACAGCTTTAATGAAAAACTGTTTTTT; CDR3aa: CASSLRDSFNEKLFF
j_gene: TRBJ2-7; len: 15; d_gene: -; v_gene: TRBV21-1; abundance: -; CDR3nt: TGTGCCAGCAGCAGAGACAGGGGGCGCTTCTACGAGCAGTACTTC; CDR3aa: CASSRDRGRFYEQYF
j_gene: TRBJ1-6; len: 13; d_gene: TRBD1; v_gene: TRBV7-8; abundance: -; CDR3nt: TGTGCCAGCACTTGGACAGGGAATTCACCCCTCCACTTT; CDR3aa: CASTWTGNSPLHF
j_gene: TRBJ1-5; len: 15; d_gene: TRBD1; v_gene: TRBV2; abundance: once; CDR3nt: TGTGCCAGCAGTGATCTTACAGGGGGGAACCAGCCCCAGCATTTT; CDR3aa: CASSDLTGGNQPQHF
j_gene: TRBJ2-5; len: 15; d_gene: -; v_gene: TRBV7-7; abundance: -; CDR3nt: TGTGCCAGCAGCTTAACCGGGGGTCGACAAGAGACCCAGTACTTC; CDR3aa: CASSLTGGRQETQYF
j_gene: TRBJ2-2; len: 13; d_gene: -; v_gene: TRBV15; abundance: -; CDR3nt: TGTGCCACCAGAATAGGGTACACCGGGGAGCTGTTTTTT; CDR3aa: CATRIGYTGELFF
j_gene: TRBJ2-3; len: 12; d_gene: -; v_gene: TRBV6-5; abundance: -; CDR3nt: TGTGCCACCAGGGGACCCACAGATACGCAGTATTTT; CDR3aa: CATRGPTDTQYF
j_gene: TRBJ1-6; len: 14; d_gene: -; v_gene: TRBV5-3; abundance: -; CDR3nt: TGTGCCAGAAGCTGGGTGGTAAGAAATTCACCCCTCCACTTT; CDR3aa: CARSWVVRNSPLHF
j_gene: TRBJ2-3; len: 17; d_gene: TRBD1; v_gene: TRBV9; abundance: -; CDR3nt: TGTGCCAGCAGCGCCGGGGGATTCGGGACAGGTATAGATACGCAGTATTTT; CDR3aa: CASSAGGFGTGIDTQYF
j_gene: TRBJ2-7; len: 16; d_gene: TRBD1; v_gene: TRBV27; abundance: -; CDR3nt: TGTGCCAGCCATAAACTGACAGGGGGCCCCACCTACGAGCAGTACTTC; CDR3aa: CASHKLTGGPTYEQYF
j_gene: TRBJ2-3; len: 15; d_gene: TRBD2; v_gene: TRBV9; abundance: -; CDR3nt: TGTGCCAGCAGCGTAGGCGGGGGGCCCACAGATACGCAGTATTTT; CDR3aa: CASSVGGGPTDTQYF
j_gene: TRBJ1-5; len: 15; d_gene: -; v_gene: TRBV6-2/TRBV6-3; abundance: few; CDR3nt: TGTGCCAGCAGTTTCACCACCGGTTATAGTCAGCCCCAGCATTTT; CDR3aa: CASSFTTGYSQPQHF
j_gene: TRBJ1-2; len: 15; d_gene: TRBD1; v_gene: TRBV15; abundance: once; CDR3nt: TGTGCCACCAGCAGAGATTGGCAGGGGGCCGATGGCTACACCTTC; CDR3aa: CATSRDWQGADGYTF
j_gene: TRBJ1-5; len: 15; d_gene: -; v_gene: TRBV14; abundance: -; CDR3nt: TGTGCCCAACCTAGAGGGGACTATAGCAATCAGCCCCAGCATTTT; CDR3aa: CAQPRGDYSNQPQHF
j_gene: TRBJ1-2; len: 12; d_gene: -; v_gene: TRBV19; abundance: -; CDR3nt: TGTGCCAGTAGTCCCCGCCACCATGGCTACACCTTC; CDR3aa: CASSPRHHGYTF
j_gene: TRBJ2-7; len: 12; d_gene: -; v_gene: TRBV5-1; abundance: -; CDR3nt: TGCGCCAGCAGCGACAAACGCTACGAGCAGTACTTC; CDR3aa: CASSDKRYEQYF
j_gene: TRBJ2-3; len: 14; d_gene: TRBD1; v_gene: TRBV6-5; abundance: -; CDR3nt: TGTGCCAGCAGCTCTACAGGGGCCACAGATACGCAGTATTTT; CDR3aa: CASSSTGATDTQYF
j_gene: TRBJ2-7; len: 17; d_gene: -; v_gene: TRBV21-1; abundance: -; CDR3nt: TGTGCCAGCAGCAATAGTCCCGGGACAGGGGGCTGGTACGAGCAGTACTTC; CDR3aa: CASSNSPGTGGWYEQYF